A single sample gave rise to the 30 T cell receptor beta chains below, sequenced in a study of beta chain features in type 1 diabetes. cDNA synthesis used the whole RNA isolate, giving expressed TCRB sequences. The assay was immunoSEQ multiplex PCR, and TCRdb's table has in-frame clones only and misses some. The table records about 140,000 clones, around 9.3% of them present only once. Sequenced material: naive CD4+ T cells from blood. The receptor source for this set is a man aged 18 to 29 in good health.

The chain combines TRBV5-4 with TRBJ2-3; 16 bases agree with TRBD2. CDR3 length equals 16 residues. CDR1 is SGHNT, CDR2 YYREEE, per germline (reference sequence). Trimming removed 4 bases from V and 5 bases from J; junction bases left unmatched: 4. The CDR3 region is CASSRGTSGGGDTQYF. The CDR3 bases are TGTGCCAGCAGCCGAGGGACTAGCGGGGGGGGAGATACGCAGTATTTT.

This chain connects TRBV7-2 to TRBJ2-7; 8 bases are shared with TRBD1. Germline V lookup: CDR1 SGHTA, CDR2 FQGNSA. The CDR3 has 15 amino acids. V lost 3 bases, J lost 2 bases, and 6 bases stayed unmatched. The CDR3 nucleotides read TGTGCCAGCAGCTTTCTGACAGGGGTCCCCTACGAGCAGTACTTC. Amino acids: CASSFLTGVPYEQYF.

The CDR3 coding sequence is TGTGCCAGCAGTCCCCCAACAGGGGCCTACAATGAGCAGTTCTTC. Its protein is CASSPPTGAYNEQFF. The chain uses TRBV27 and TRBJ2-1; 7 bases are shared with TRBD1. The length of the CDR3 is 15 residues. V lost 5 bases and J lost 2; bases outside the gene matches: 6. Germline V gene sequence: CDR1 MNHEY, CDR2 SMNVEV (reference sequence).

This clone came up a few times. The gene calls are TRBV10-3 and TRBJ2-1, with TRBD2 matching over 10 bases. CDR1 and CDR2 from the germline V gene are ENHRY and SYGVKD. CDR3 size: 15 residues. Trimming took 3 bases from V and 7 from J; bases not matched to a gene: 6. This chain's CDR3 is CAISDFLAGVNEQFF. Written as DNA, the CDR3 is TGTGCCATCAGTGATTTCCTAGCGGGGGTGAATGAGCAGTTCTTC.

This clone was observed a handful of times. CDR3 protein: CASSLAGAGGRSSYEQYF. CDR3 coding DNA: TGTGCCAGCAGCTTAGCCGGGGCAGGGGGCCGAAGCTCCTACGAGCAGTACTTC. This sequence joins TRBV7-2 and TRBJ2-7; TRBD1 matches at 8 bases. CDR3 length: 18 amino acids. Germline CDR1 SGHTA, CDR2 FQGNSA. The V and J ends lost 0 bases and 0 bases, in that order; junction bases with no gene match: 10.

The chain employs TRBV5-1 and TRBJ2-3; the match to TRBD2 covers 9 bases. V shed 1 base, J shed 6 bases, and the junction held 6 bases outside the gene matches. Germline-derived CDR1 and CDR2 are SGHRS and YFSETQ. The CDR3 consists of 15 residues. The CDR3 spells CASSLPRGGRDTQYF. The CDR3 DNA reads TGCGCCAGCAGCTTGCCGCGGGGGGGCAGGGATACGCAGTATTTT.

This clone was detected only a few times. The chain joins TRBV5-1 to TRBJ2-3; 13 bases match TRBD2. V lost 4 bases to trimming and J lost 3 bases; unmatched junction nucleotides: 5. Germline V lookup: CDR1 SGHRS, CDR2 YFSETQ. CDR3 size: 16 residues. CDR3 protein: CASSTGTSGVTDTQYF. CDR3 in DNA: TGCGCCAGCAGCACCGGGACTAGCGGGGTGACAGATACGCAGTATTTT. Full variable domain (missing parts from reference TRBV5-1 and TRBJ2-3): KAGVTQTPRYLIKTRGQQVTLSCSPISGHRSVSWYQQTPGQGLQFLFEYFSETQRNKGNFPGRFSGRQFSNSRSEMNVSTLELGDSALYLCASSTGTSGVTDTQYFGPGTRLTVL.

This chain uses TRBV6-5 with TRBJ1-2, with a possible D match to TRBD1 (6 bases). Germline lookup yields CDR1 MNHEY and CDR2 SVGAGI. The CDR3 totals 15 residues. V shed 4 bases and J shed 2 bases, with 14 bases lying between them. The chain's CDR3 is CASSSLGQINYGYTF. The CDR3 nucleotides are TGTGCCAGCAGTTCCCTTGGACAGATCAACTATGGCTACACCTTC.

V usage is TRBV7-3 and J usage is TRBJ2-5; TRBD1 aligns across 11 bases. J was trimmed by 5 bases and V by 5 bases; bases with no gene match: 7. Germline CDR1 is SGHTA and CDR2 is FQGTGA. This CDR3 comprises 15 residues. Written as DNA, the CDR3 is TGTGCCAGCAGCCCCGGGACAGGGGGGTCGGAGACCCAGTACTTC. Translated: CASSPGTGGSETQYF.

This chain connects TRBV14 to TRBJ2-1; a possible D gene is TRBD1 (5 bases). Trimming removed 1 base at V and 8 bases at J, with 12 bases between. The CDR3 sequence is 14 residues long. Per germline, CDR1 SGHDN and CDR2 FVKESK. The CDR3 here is CASSQGGSWDEQFF. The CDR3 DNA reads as TGTGCCAGCAGCCAAGGGGGCAGTTGGGATGAGCAGTTCTTC.

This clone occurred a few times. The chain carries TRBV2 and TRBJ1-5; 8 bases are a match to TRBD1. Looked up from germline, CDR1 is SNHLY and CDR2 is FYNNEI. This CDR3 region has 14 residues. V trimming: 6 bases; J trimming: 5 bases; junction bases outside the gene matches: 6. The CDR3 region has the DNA TGTGCCAGCAGCTCCGACAGGGGTGATCAGCCCCAGCATTTT. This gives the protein CASSSDRGDQPQHF. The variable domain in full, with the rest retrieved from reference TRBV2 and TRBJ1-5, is EPEVTQTPSHQVTQMGQEVILRCVPISNHLYFYWYRQILGQKVEFLVSFYNNEISEKSEIFDDQFSVERPDGSNFTLKIRSTKLEDSAMYFCASSSDRGDQPQHFGDGTRLSIL.

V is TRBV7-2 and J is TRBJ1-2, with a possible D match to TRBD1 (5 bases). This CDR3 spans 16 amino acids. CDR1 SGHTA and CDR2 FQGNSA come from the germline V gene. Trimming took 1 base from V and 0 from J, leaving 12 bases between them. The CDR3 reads CASSLGTGSANYGYTF. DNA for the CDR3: TGTGCCAGCAGCTTAGGTACAGGTTCAGCTAACTATGGCTACACCTTC.

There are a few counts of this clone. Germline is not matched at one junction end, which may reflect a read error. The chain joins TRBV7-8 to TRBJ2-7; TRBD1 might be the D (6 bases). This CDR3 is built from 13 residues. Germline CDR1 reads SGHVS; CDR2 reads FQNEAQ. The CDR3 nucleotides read TGTGCCAGCAGCTTAGGGGGTTCGACAGGAGCCCCCTTC. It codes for CASSLGGSTGAPF.

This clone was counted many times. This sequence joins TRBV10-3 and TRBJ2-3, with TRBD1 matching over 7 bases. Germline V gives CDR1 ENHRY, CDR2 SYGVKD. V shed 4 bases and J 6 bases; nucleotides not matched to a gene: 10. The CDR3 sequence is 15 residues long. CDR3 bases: TGTGCCATCAGTGCAAGACAGGGAAATACCGATACGCAGTATTTT. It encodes CAISARQGNTDTQYF.

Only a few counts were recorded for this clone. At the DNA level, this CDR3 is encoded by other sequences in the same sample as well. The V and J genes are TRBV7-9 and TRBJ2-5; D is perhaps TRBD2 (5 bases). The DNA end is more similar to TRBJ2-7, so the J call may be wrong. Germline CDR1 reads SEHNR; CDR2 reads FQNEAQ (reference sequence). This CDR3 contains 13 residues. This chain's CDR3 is CASSLGTPYEQYF. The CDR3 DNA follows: TGTGCCAGCAGCTTAGGGACTCCCTACGAGCAGTACTTC.

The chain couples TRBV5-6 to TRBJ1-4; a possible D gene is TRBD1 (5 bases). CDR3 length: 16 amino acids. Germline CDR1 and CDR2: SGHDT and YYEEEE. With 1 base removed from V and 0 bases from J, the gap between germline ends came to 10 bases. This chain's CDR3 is CASSLRGGTTNEKLFF. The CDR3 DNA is TGTGCCAGCAGCTTGAGGGGAGGAACAACTAATGAAAAACTGTTTTTT.

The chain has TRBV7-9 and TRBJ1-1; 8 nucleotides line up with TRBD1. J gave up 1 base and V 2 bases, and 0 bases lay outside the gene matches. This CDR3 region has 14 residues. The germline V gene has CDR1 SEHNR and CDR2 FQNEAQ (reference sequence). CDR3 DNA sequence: TGTGCCAGCAGCTTACAGGGGGCGAACACTGAAGCTTTCTTT. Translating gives CASSLQGANTEAFF.

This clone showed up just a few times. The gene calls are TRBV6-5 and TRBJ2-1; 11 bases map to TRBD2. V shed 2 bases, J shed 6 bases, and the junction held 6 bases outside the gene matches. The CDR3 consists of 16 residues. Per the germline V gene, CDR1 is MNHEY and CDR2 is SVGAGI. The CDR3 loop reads CASSYILAGGRNEQFF. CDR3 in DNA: TGTGCCAGCAGTTACATCCTAGCGGGGGGACGCAATGAGCAGTTCTTC.

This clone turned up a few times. The CDR3 spells CSVEIAGGPQNIQYF. The CDR3, as DNA: TGCAGCGTTGAAATAGCGGGGGGCCCTCAAAACATTCAGTACTTC. This sequence joins TRBV29-1 and TRBJ2-4; 10 nucleotides align to TRBD2. The ends lost 2 bases at V and 5 bases at J; junction bases unmatched: 6. In germline, CDR1 is SQVTM, CDR2 ANQGSEA. The CDR3 has 15 residues.

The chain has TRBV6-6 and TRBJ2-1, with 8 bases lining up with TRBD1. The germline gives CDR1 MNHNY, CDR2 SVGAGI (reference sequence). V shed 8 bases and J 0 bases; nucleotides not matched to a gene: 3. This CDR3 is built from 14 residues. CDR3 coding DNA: TGTGCCAGCTACAGGGGGACCTCCTACAATGAGCAGTTCTTC. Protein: CASYRGTSYNEQFF.

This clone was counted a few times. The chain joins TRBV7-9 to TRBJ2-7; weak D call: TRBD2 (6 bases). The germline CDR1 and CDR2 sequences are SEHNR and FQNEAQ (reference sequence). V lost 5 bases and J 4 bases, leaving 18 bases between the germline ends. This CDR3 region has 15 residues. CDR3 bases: TGTGCCAGCAGCCCGAGAGGAGGGCCGGGTTACGAGCAGTACTTC. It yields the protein CASSPRGGPGYEQYF.

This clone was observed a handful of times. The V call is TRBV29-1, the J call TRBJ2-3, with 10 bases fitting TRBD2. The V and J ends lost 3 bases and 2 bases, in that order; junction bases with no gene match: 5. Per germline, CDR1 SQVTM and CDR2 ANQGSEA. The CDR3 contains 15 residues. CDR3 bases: TGCAGCGTTGATATTAGCGGGGGGCCCACAGATACGCAGTATTTT. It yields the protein CSVDISGGPTDTQYF.

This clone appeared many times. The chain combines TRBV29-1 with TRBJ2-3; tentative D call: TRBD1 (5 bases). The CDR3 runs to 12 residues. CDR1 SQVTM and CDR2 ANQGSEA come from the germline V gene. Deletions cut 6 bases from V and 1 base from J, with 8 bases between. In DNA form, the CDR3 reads TGCAGCGTAAGACAGCGCACAGATACGCAGTATTTT. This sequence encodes CSVRQRTDTQYF.

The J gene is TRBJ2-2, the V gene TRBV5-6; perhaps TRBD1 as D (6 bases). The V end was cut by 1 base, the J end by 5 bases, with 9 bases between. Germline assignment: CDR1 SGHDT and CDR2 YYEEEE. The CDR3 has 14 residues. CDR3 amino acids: CASSLTGRTGELFF. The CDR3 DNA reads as TGTGCCAGCAGCTTGACAGGGCGAACCGGGGAGCTGTTTTTT.

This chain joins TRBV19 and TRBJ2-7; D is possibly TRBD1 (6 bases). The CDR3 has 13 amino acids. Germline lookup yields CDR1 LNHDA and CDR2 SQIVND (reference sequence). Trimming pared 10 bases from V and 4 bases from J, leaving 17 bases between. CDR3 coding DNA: TGTGCCAAATTCCAGGGGAGAGATTACGAGCAGTACTTC. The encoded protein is CAKFQGRDYEQYF. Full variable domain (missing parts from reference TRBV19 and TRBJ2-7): DGGITQSPKYLFRKEGQNVTLSCEQNLNHDAMYWYRQDPGQGLRLIYYSQIVNDFQKGDIAEGYSVSREKKESFPLTVTSAQKNPTAFYLCAKFQGRDYEQYFGPGTRLTVT.

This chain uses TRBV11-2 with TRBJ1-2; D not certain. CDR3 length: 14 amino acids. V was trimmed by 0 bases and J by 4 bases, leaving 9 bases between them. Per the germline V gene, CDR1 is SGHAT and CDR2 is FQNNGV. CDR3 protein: CASSLDRRPYGYTF. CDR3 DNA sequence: TGTGCCAGCAGCTTAGATCGGCGGCCCTATGGCTACACCTTC.

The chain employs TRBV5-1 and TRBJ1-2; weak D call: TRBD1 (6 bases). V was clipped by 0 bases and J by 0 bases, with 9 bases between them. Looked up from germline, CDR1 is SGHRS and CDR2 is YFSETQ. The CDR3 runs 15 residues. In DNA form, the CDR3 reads TGCGCCAGCAGCTTGGTGCAGGGGACTAACTATGGCTACACCTTC. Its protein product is CASSLVQGTNYGYTF. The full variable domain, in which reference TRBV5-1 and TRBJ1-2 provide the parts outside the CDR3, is KAGVTQTPRYLIKTRGQQVTLSCSPISGHRSVSWYQQTPGQGLQFLFEYFSETQRNKGNFPGRFSGRQFSNSRSEMNVSTLELGDSALYLCASSLVQGTNYGYTFGSGTRLTVV.

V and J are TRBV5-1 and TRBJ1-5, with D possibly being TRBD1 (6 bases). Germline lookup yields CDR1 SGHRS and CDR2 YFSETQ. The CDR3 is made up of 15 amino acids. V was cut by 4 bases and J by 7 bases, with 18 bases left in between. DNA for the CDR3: TGCGCCAGCAGCCCGGGGGGAGGGGGAGACCAGCCCCAGCATTTT. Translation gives CASSPGGGGDQPQHF.

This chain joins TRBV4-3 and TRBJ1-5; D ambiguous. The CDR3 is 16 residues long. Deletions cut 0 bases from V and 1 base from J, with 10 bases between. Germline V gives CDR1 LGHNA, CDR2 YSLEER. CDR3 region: CASSQDVGRSNQPQHF. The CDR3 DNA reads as TGCGCCAGCAGCCAAGACGTAGGGAGGAGCAATCAGCCCCAGCATTTT.

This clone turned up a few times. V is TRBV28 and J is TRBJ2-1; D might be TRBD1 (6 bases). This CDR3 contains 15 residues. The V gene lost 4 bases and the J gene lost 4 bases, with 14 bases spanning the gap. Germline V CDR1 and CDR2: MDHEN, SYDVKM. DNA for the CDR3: TGTGCCAGCAGTTGGACAGAACTAGGTTACAATGAGCAGTTCTTC. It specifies CASSWTELGYNEQFF.